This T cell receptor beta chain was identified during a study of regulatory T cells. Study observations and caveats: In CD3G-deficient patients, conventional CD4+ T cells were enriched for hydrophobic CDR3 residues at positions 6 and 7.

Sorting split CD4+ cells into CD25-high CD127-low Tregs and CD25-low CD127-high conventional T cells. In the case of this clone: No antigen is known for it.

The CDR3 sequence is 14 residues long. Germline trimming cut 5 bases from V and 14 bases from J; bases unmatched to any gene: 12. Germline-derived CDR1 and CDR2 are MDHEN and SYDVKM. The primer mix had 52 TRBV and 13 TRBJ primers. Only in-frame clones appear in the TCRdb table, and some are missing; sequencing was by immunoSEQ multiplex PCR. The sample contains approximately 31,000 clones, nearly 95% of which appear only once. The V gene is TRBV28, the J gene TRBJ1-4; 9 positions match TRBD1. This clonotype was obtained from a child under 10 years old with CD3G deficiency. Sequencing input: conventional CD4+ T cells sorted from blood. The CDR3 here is CASSGQGKSLKLFF. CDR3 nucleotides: TGTGCCAGCAGTGGACAGGGGAAAAGTTTAAAGCTGTTTTTT.